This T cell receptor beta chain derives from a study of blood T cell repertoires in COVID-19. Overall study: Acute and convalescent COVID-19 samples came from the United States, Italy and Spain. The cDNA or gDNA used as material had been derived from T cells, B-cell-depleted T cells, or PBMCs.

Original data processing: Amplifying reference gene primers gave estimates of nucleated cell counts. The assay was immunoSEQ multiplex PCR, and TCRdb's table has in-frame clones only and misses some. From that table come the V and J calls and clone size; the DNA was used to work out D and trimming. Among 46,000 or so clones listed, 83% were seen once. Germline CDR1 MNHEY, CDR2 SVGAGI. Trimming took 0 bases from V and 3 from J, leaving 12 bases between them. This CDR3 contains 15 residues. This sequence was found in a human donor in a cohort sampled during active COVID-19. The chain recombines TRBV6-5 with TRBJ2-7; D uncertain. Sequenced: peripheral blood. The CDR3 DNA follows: TGTGCCAGCAGTTACTCTCTAGTTAATAGCTACGAGCAGTACTTC. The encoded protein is CASSYSLVNSYEQYF.